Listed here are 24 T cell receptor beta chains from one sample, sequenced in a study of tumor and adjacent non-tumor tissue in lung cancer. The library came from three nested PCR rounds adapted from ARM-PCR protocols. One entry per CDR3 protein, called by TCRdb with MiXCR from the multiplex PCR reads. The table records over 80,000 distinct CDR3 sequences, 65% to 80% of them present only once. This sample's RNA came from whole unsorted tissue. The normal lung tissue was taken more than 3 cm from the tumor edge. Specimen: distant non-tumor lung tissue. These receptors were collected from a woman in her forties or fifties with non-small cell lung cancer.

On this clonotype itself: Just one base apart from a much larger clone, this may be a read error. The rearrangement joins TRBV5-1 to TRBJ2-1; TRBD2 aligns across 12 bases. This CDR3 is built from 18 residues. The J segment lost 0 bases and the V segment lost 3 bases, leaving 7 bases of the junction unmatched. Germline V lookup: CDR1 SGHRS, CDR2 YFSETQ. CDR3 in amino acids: CASSSLAGGPNSYNEQFF. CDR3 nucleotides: TGCGCCAGCAGCTCTCTAGCGGGAGGGCCGAACTCCTACAATGAGCAGTTCTTC.

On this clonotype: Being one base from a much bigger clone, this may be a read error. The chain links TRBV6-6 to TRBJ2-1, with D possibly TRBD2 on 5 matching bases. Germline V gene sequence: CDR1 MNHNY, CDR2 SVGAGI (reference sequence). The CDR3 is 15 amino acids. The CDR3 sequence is CASSPQAAPYNEQLF. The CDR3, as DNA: TGTGCCAGCAGTCCCCAAGCGGCCCCCTACAATGAGCAGCTCTTC.

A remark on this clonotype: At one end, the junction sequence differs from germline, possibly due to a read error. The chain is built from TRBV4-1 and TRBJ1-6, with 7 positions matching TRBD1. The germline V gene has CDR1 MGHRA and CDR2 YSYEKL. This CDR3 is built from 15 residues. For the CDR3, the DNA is TGTGCCAGCAGCCGACAGGGAGGCGATAATTCACGCCTCCACTTT. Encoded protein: CASSRQGGDNSRLHF.

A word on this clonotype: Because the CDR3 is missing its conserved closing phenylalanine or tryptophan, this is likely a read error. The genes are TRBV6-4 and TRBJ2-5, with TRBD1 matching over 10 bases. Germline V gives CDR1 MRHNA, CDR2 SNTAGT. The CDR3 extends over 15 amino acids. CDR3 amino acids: CANSVSPGQGETQYI. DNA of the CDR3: TGTGCCAACAGTGTTAGCCCGGGACAGGGGGAGACCCAGTACATC.

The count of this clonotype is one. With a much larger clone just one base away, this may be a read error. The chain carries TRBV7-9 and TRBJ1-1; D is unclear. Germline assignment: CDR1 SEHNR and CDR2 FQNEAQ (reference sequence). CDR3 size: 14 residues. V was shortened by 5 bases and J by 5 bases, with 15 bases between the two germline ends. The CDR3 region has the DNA TGTGCCAGCAGCCTAACGCAGTCTGGAACTGAAGCTTTCTTT. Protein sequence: CASSLTQSGTEAFF.

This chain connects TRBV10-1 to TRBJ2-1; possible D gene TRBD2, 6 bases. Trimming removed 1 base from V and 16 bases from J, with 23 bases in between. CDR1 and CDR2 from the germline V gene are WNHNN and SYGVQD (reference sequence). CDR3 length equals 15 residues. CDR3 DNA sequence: TGCGCCAGCAGTGAGTTTACTAGCAGCGATGCCTCGCATTTCTTC. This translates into CASSEFTSSDASHFF.

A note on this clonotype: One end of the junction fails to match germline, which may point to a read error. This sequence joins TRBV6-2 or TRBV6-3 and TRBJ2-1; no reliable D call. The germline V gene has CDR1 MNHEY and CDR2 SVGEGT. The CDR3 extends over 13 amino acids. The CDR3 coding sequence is TGTGCCAGGAGTTTAGCCCCTTATAATGAGCAGTTGTTC. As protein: CARSLAPYNEQLF.

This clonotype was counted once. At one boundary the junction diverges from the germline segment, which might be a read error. CDR3 loop: CASILMGNDQFF. For the CDR3, the DNA is TGTGCCAGCATTTTAATGGGCAATGATCAGTTCTTC. This chain joins TRBV12-3 or TRBV12-4 and TRBJ2-1; unclear D gene. The CDR3 contains 12 residues.

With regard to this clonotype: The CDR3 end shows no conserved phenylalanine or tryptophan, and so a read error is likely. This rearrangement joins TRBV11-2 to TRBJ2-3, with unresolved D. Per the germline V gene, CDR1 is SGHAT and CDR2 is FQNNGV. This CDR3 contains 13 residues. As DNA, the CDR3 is TGTGCCAGCAGCTTAGCAGAGTCAGATATGCAGTATTAT. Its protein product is CASSLAESDMQYY.

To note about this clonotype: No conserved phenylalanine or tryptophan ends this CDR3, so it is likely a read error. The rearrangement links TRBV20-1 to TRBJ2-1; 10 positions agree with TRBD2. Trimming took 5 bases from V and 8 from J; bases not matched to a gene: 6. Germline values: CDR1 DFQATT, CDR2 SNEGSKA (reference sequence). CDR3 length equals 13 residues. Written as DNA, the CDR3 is TGCAGTGCTCTAGCGGGAGTTCGGGATGAGCAGTTCTTA. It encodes CSALAGVRDEQFL.

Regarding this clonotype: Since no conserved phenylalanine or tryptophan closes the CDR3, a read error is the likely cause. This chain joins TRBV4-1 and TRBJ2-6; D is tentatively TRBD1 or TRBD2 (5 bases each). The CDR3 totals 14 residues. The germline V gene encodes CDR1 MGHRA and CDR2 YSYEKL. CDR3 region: CASSQDSGANVLTL. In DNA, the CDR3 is TGTGCCAGCAGCCAGGACTCTGGGGCCAATGTCCTGACTTTG.

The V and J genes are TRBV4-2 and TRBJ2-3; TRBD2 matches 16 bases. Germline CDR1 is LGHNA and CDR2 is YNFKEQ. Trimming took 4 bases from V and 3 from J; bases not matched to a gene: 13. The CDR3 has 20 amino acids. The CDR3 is CASSPTQGLAGGSGTDTQYF. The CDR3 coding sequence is TGTGCCAGCAGCCCTACGCAGGGACTAGCGGGAGGGTCTGGTACAGATACGCAGTATTTT.

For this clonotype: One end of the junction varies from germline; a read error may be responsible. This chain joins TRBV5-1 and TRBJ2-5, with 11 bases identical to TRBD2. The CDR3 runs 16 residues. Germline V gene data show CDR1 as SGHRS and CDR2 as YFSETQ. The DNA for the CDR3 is TGCGCCAGCAGCCCCAACCCTACTAGCGGGGGTGAGACCCATTACTTC. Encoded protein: CASSPNPTSGGETHYF.

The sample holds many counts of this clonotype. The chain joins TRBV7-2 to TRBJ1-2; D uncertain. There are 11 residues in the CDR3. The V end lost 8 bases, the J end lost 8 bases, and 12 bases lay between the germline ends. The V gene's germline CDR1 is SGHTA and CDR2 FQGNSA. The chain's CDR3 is CASSLEEGYTF. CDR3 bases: TGTGCCAGCTCCCTTGAGGAGGGCTACACCTTC. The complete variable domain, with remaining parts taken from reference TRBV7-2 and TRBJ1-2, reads GAGVSQSPSNKVTEKGKDVELRCDPISGHTALYWYRQSLGQGLEFLIYFQGNSAPDKSGLPSDRFSAERTGGSVSTLTIQRTQQEDSAVYLCASSLEEGYTFGSGTRLTVV.

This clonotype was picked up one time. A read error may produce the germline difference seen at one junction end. The CDR3 loop is CPSSLEPGVNTEASF. The CDR3 DNA follows: TGTCCCAGCAGCTTAGAGCCGGGGGTGAACACTGAAGCTTCCTTT. V usage is TRBV11-2 and J usage is TRBJ1-1; D perhaps matches TRBD1 (5 bases). The CDR3 totals 15 residues. Germline V lookup: CDR1 SGHAT, CDR2 FQNNGV.

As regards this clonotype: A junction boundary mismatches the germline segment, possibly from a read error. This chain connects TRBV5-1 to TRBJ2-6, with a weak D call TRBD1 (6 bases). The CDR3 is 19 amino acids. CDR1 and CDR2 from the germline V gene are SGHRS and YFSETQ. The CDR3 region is CASSLARQGQYSGANILTF. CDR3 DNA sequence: TGCGCCAGCAGCTTGGCCCGTCAGGGCCAATACTCAGGGGCCAACATCCTGACTTTC.

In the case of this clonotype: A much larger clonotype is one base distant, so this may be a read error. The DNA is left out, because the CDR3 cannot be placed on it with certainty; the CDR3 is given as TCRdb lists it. The CDR3 reads CSARWGQGANPYNEQSF. The rearrangement joins TRBV20-1 to TRBJ2-1; TRBD1, as called in the table, went unchecked against the DNA. Per germline, CDR1 DFQATT and CDR2 SNEGSKA (reference sequence). The CDR3 spans 17 residues, counting both ends.

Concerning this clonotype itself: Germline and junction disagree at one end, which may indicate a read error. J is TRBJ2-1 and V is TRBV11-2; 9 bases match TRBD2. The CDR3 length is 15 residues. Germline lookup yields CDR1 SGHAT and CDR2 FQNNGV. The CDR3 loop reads CACCLEACGRAEQLF. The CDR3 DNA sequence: TGTGCCTGCTGCTTAGAAGCTTGCGGGAGGGCTGAGCAGTTGTTC.

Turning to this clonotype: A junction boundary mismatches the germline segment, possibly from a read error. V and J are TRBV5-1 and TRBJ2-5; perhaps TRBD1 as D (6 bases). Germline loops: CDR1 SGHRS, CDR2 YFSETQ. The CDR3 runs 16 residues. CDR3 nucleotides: TGCGCCAGCAGCTTTTCGTCGGGACACAGCCAAGAGGCCCAGTACTTC. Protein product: CASSFSSGHSQEAQYF.

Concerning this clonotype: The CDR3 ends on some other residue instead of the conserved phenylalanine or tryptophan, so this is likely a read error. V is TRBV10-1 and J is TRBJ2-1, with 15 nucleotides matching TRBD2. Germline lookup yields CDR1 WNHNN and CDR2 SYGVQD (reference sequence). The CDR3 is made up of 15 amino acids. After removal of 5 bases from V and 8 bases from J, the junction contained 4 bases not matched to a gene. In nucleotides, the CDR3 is TGCGCCAGCAGTTGCGGACTAGCGGGAGGGGATGAGCAGTTCCTC. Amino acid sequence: CASSCGLAGGDEQFL.

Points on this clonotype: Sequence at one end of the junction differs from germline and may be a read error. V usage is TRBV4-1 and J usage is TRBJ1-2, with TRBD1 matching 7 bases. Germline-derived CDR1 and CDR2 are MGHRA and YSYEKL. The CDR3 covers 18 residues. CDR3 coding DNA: TGCGTCAGCAGCCAAGAGCCACCGACAGGGACCTTTAACTATGGCTACACCTTC. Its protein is CVSSQEPPTGTFNYGYTF.

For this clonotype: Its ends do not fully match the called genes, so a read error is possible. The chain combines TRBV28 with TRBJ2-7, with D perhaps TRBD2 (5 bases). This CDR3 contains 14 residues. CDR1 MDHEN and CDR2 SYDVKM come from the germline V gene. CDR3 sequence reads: CASSLGGNDYEQHF. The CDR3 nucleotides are TGTGCCAGCAGTTTAGGTGGTAACGACTACGAGCAGCACTTC.

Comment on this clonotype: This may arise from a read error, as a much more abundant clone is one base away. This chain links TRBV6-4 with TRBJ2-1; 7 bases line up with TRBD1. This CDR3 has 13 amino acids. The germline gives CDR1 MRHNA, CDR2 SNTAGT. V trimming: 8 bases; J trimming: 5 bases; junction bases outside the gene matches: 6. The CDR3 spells CASGAQGNNEQFF. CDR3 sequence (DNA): TGTGCCAGCGGCGCACAGGGGAACAATGAGCAGTTCTTC.

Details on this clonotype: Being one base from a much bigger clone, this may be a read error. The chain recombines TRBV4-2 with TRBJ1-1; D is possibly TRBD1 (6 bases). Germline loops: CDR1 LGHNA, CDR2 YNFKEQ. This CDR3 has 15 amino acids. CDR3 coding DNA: TGTGTCAGCAGCCCGAGCTCCGACAGGAACGAAGAGGCTTTCTTT. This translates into CVSSPSSDRNEEAFF.